This TCR beta chain was observed in a study of blood T cell repertoires in COVID-19. In the study overall: Some COVID-19 samples were acute and others convalescent; all came from the United States, Italy and Spain.

CDR1 is KGHSH, CDR2 LQKENI, per germline. Deletions cut 4 bases from V and 4 bases from J, with 10 bases between. This CDR3 comprises 14 residues. As originally analysed: Using reference gene primer amplification, nucleated cell counts were estimated. The method was immunoSEQ multiplex PCR; TCRdb's version includes in-frame clones alone and lacks a portion of them. V, J and clone size derive from that table, while D and trimming were established from the DNA sequence. This sample has some 52,000 clones, with less than 95% found just once. This clone was observed a handful of times. Sequencing input: peripheral blood. The chain links TRBV18 to TRBJ2-2, with D perhaps TRBD1 (5 bases). This clonotype was obtained from a human donor in a cohort sampled during active COVID-19. The DNA of the CDR3 is TGTGCCAGCTCACAAGAACAGGCCACCGGGGAGCTGTTTTTT. It translates to CASSQEQATGELFF.